Sequencing of this TCR beta chain was carried out in a study of long-term antiretroviral therapy in people with HIV. Whole-study results and caveats: ART was followed by higher diversity that remained below transplant donor controls.

An immunoSEQ assay, version v3.0, was performed at survey level. Clones were sequenced by immunoSEQ multiplex PCR, and TCRdb holds only the in-frame ones, with some missing. The sample lists 20,000 to 25,000 clones, roughly four fifths seen once, with 20% to 25% in the top ten. As to this clone: Its antigen remains unidentified.

The sample consisted of unsorted PBMCs, taken 0.4 years after starting antiretroviral therapy. This TCR was recovered from a man between 50 and 59 years old with HIV.

The CDR3 DNA reads TGTGCCAGCAGTTCTCTAGCGGGGGGGTATGAGACCCAGTACTTC. Amino acid sequence: CASSSLAGGYETQYF. The chain employs TRBV6-1 and TRBJ2-5; 12 bases are shared with TRBD2. CDR1 is MNHNS and CDR2 is SASEGT in the germline V gene. Unmatched junction bases numbered 6, after V lost 5 bases and J lost 5 bases. There are 15 residues in the CDR3.